This T cell receptor beta chain originates from a study of cytomegalovirus exposure and HLA in healthy donors. Of note for this clone: Its matching antigen is unknown.

The PCR ran on 60 Vbeta and 13 Jbeta primers. Clones were sequenced by immunoSEQ multiplex PCR, and TCRdb holds only the in-frame ones, with some missing. The repertoire holds 210,000 or so clones, with roughly four fifths as singletons. Study results and caveats: Listed as cytomegalovirus-associated were 164 TCR beta chains. Later analysis suggested links between common viral pathogens and several top significant clusters.

The CDR3 totals 16 residues. Germline V gene lookup returns CDR1 SGHAT and CDR2 FQNNGV. The V segment lost 3 bases and the J segment 8 bases; nucleotides outside the gene matches: 8. The chain joins TRBV11-2 to TRBJ2-2; the match to TRBD2 covers 11 bases. The sequenced sample consisted of PBMCs. The sequence was obtained from a woman aged 50 to 60 in good health and CMV-seropositive. The CDR3 DNA reads TGTGCCAGCAGCTTTAGCGGGGGGGCTTTATCGGGGGAGCTGTTTTTT. It yields the protein CASSFSGGALSGELFF.